This T cell receptor (beta chain) was identified during a study of T-cell memory formation after mild COVID-19. 5'RACE with constant-segment primers yielded barcoded, UMI-tagged TCR alpha and TCR beta cDNA libraries. Via MiXCR, TCRdb re-called the 5' RACE reads, giving one row per CDR3 protein. The sample consists of around 310,000 distinct CDR3 sequences, 20% of them appearing once. The CDR3 runs 13 residues. With 3 bases removed from V and 8 bases from J, the gap between germline ends came to 13 bases. The sequence was collected from a man between 18 and 35 years old who had mild COVID-19 (a few samples of this study predate the infection). Cell type and time point are not known. The source material was PBMCs or a T cell subset sorted from them (not recorded which). The chain has TRBV12-3 or TRBV12-4 and TRBJ1-2, with a possible D match to TRBD1 (5 bases). The CDR3 loop is CASSLRQGRGYTF. The CDR3 DNA is TGTGCCAGCAGTTTGAGGCAGGGAAGAGGCTACACCTTC.